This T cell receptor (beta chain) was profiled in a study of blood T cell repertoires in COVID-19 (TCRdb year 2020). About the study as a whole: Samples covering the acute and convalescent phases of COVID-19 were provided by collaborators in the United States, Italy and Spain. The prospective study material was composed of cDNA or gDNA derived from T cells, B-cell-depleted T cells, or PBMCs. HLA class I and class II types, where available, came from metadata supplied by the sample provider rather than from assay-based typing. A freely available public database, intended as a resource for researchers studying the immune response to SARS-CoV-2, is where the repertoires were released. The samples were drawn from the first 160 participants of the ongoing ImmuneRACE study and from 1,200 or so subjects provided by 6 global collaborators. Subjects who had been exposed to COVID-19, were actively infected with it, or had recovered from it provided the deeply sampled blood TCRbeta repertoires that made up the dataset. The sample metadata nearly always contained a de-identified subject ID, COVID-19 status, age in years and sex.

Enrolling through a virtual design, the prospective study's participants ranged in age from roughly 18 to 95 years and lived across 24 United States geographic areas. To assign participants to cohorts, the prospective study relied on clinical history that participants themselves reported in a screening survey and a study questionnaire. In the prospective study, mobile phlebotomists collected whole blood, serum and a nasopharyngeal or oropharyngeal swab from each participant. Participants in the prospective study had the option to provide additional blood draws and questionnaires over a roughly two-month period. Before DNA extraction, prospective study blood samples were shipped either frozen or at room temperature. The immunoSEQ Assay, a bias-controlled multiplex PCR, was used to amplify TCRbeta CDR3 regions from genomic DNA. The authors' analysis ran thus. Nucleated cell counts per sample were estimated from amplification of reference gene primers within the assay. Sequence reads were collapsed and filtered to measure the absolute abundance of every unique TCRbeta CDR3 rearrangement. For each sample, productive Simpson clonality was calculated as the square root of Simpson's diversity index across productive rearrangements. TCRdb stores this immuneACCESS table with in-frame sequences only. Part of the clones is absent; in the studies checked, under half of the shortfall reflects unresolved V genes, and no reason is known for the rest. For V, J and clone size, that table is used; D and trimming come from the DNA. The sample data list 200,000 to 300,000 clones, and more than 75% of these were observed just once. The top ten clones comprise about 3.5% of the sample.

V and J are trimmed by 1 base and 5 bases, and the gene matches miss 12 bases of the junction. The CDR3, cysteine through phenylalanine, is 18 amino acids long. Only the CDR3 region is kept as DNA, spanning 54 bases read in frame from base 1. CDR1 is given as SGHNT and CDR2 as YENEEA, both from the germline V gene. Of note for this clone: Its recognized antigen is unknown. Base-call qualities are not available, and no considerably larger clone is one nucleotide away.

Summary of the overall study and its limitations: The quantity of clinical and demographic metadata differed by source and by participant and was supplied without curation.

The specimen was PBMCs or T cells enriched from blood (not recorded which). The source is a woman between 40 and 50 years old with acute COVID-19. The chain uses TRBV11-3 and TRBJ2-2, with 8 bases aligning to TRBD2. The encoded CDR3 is CASSLVRVRPSGTGELFF. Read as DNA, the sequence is TGTGCCAGCAGCTTAGTACGGGTCCGGCCTAGCGGGACCGGGGAGCTGTTTTTT.